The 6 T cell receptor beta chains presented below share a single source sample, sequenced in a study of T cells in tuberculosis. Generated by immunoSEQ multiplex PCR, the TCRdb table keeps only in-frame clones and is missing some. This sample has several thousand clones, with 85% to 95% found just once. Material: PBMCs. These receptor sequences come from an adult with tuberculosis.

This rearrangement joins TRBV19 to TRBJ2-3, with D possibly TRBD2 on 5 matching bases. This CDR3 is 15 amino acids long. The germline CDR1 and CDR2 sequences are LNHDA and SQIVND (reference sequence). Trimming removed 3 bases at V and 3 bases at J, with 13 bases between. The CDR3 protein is CASSMVGGGTDTQYF. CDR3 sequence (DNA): TGTGCCAGTAGTATGGTCGGCGGAGGAACAGATACGCAGTATTTT.

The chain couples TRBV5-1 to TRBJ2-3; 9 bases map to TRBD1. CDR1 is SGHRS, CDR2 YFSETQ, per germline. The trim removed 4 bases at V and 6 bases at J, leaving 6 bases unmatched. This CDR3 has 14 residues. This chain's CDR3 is CASSEGQGGDTQYF. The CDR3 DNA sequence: TGCGCCAGCAGCGAGGGACAGGGAGGTGATACGCAGTATTTT.

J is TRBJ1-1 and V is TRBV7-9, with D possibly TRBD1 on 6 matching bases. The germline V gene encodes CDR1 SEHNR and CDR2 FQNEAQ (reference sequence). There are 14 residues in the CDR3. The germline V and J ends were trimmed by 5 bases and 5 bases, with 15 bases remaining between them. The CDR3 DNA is TGTGCCAGCAGCCCCAGGGGCGGGTATACTGAAGCTTTCTTT. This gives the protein CASSPRGGYTEAFF.

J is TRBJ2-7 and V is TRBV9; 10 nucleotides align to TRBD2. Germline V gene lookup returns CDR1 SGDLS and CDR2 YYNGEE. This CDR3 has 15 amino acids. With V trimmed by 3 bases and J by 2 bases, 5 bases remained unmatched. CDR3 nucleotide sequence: TGTGCCAGCAGCGCGGGACTAGCGATGACCTACGAGCAGTACTTC. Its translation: CASSAGLAMTYEQYF.

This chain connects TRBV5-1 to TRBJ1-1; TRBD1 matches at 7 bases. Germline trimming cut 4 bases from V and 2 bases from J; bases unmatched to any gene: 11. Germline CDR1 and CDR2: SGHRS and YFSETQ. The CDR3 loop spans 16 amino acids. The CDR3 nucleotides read TGCGCCAGCAGCCCCACAGGGGCCGGGGGAAACACTGAAGCTTTCTTT. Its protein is CASSPTGAGGNTEAFF.

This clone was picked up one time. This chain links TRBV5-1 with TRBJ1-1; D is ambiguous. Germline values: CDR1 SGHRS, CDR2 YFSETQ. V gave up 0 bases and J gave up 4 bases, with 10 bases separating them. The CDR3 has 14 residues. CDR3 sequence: CASSLAVEGTEAFF. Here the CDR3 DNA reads TGCGCCAGCAGCTTGGCGGTGGAGGGCACTGAAGCTTTCTTT.